This T cell receptor beta chain was profiled in a study of T cell changes during pregnancy in multiple sclerosis. Only in-frame clones appear in the TCRdb table, and some are missing; sequencing was by immunoSEQ multiplex PCR. The data show approximately 65,000 clones, with over 95% seen just once and approximately 2.5% held by the top ten. Germline assignment: CDR1 MDHEN and CDR2 SYDVKM. V was pared by 6 bases and J by 0 bases, with 4 bases of the junction left unmatched. The CDR3 is 14 amino acids. The genes are TRBV28 and TRBJ2-7; 8 positions agree with TRBD2. Specimen: CD8+ T cells from peripheral blood mononuclear cells, collected after pregnancy. This TCR derives from a female donor with multiple sclerosis, enrolled in a pregnancy study. The CDR3 protein is CASRPLAASYEQYF. The DNA for the CDR3 is TGTGCCAGCAGACCACTAGCGGCCTCCTACGAGCAGTACTTC. The full variable domain, in which reference TRBV28 and TRBJ2-7 provide the parts outside the CDR3, is DVKVTQSSRYLVKRTGEKVFLECVQDMDHENMFWYRQDPGLGLRLIYFSYDVKMKEKGDIPEGYSVSREKKERFSLILESASTNQTSMYLCASRPLAASYEQYFGPGTRLTVT.